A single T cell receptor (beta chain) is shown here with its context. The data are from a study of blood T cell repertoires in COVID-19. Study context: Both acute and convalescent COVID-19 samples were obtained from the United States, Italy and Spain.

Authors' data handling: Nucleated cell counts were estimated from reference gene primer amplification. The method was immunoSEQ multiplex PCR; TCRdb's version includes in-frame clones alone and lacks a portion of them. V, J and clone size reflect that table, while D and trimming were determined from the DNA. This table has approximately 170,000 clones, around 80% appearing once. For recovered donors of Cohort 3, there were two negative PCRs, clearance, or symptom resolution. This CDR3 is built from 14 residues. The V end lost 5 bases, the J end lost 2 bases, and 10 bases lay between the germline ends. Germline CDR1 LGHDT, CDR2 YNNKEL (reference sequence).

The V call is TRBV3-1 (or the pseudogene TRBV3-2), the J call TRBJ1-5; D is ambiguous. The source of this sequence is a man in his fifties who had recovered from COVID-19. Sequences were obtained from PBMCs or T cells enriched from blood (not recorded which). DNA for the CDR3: TGTGCCAGCAGCTCCCGTTCAGGCAATCAGCCCCAGCATTTT. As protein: CASSSRSGNQPQHF.